The 23 T cell receptor beta chains below all came from one sample that was sequenced in a study of T cells in Graves' hyperthyroidism and ophthalmopathy. The TCR beta CDR3 regions underwent amplification using RNA transcripts as the source. A first-round RT-PCR of the TCR CDR3 used the HTBI primer set. TCRdb reanalysed the multiplex PCR reads using MiXCR and keeps one entry per CDR3 protein. The sample gives about 500,000 distinct CDR3 sequences, roughly a sixth of which show up once; around 18% is in the top ten. Sequenced material: blood. The receptors here all came from a woman in her late teens or twenties with Graves' hyperthyroidism.

This clonotype has a count of ten or more. V usage is TRBV28 and J usage is TRBJ1-2, with D possibly matching TRBD1 (6 bases). Trimming pared 4 bases from V and 6 bases from J, leaving 9 bases between. This CDR3 is 12 amino acids long. Per the germline V gene, CDR1 is MDHEN and CDR2 is SYDVKM. CDR3 DNA: TGTGCCAGCAGTTCAGGGGCCCATGGCTACACCTTC. Amino acid sequence: CASSSGAHGYTF.

Many counts were recorded for this clonotype. The chain combines TRBV18 with TRBJ1-4; 7 bases align to TRBD1. Germline V gives CDR1 KGHSH, CDR2 LQKENI. V lost 10 bases to trimming and J lost 3 bases; unmatched junction nucleotides: 8. The CDR3 spans 14 residues. The CDR3, as DNA: TGTGCCACGTATTCGGGACAGCCTAATGAAAAACTGTTTTTT. Translating gives CATYSGQPNEKLFF.

Ten or more counts support this clonotype. The chain combines TRBV20-1 with TRBJ1-1; 8 nucleotides align to TRBD1. The germline gives CDR1 DFQATT, CDR2 SNEGSKA (reference sequence). The CDR3 length is 12 residues. CDR3 in DNA: TGCAACGCCGGACAGGGAGTGCCTGAAGCTTTCTTT. Amino acids: CNAGQGVPEAFF.

The V call is TRBV19, the J call TRBJ2-1; TRBD2 matches at 9 bases. The V segment lost 8 bases and the J segment 6 bases; nucleotides outside the gene matches: 11. Germline V CDR1 and CDR2: LNHDA, SQIVND (reference sequence). The CDR3 runs 15 residues. CDR3 DNA sequence: TGTGCCAGTGGGCTACATAAAGCGGGAGGCAATGAGCAGTTCTTC. Protein sequence: CASGLHKAGGNEQFF. The whole variable domain, filled in from reference TRBV19 and TRBJ2-1, reads DGGITQSPKYLFRKEGQNVTLSCEQNLNHDAMYWYRQDPGQGLRLIYYSQIVNDFQKGDIAEGYSVSREKKESFPLTVTSAQKNPTAFYLCASGLHKAGGNEQFFGPGTRLTVL.

This clonotype was detected many times. The gene calls are TRBV5-1 and TRBJ2-1; a possible D gene is TRBD1 (6 bases). Germline V gene sequence: CDR1 SGHRS, CDR2 YFSETQ. Trimming stripped 5 bases from V and 10 bases from J, with 13 bases between. CDR3 length: 12 residues. CDR3 amino acids: CASRGDRREQFF. The CDR3 nucleotides read TGCGCCAGCAGGGGCGACAGGCGAGAGCAGTTCTTC. Filled out from reference TRBV5-1 and TRBJ2-1, the complete variable domain reads KAGVTQTPRYLIKTRGQQVTLSCSPISGHRSVSWYQQTPGQGLQFLFEYFSETQRNKGNFPGRFSGRQFSNSRSEMNVSTLELGDSALYLCASRGDRREQFFGPGTRLTVL.

The sample holds many counts of this clonotype. The chain joins TRBV2 to TRBJ2-5; D gene ambiguous. CDR3 size: 10 residues. Trimming stripped 6 bases from V and 5 bases from J, with 4 bases between. Germline assignment: CDR1 SNHLY and CDR2 FYNNEI. The CDR3 DNA sequence: TGTGCCAGCAGCGGGGAGACCCAGTACTTC. This translates into CASSGETQYF.

This clonotype came up many times. This chain uses TRBV6-1 with TRBJ1-6, with a weak D call TRBD1 (6 bases). Trimming stripped 5 bases from V and 10 bases from J, with 15 bases between. The CDR3 contains 14 residues. Germline V CDR1 and CDR2: MNHNS, SASEGT. The chain's CDR3 is CASSHQGRKSPLHF. CDR3 bases: TGTGCCAGCAGTCATCAGGGGAGAAAGTCACCCCTCCACTTT.

This rearrangement joins TRBV4-2 to TRBJ2-3, with a possible D match to TRBD2 (6 bases). CDR1 is LGHNA and CDR2 is YNFKEQ in the germline V gene. The ends were cut back, 0 bases at V and 5 bases at J, with 21 bases in the middle. This CDR3 region has 18 residues. CDR3 sequence (DNA): TGTGCCAGCAGCCAAGATCTTGTTGGGGCGGGGATGGGAGATACGCAGTATTTT. It translates to CASSQDLVGAGMGDTQYF.

This clonotype was picked up many times. The V call is TRBV12-3 or TRBV12-4, the J call TRBJ1-1, with D perhaps TRBD1 (5 bases). V gave up 5 bases and J gave up 10 bases, with 20 bases separating them. There are 14 residues in the CDR3. The CDR3 DNA reads as TGTGCCAGCAGTGGGGGGACGGTGGCCGGTCTAGCTTTCTTT. Its translation is CASSGGTVAGLAFF.

This clonotype occurred many times. V usage is TRBV2 and J usage is TRBJ2-2; D unresolved. Germline CDR1 SNHLY, CDR2 FYNNEI. V was cut by 0 bases and J by 1 base, with 6 bases left in between. There are 15 residues in the CDR3. CDR3 nucleotide sequence: TGTGCCAGCAGTGAAGCTTTTCAGAACACCGGGGAGCTGTTTTTT. Translation gives CASSEAFQNTGELFF.

The rearrangement joins TRBV19 to TRBJ2-2; D is perhaps TRBD2 (5 bases). The CDR3 sequence is 14 residues long. CDR1 and CDR2 from the germline V gene are LNHDA and SQIVND (reference sequence). V was clipped by 3 bases and J by 2 bases, with 7 bases between them. The CDR3: CASSIEGNTGELFF. The CDR3 DNA follows: TGTGCCAGTAGTATCGAGGGTAACACCGGGGAGCTGTTTTTT.

This clonotype was counted ten times or more. The rearrangement links TRBV28 to TRBJ2-1; 7 nucleotides agree with TRBD2. CDR3 length: 14 residues. V lost 3 bases to trimming and J lost 4 bases; unmatched junction nucleotides: 3. CDR1 is MDHEN, CDR2 SYDVKM, per germline. For the CDR3, the DNA is TGTGCCAGCAGTTTGGCGGGGGTTTACAATGAGCAGTTCTTC. As protein: CASSLAGVYNEQFF.

In this sample, this clonotype turned up a few times. The rearrangement links TRBV6-9 to TRBJ2-7; 9 nucleotides agree with TRBD1. The CDR3 has 15 residues. Trimming removed 4 bases from V and 4 bases from J; junction bases left unmatched: 8. The germline CDR1 and CDR2 sequences are MNHGY and SVAAGI. The CDR3 loop is CASSFETGGWYEQYF. CDR3 DNA sequence: TGTGCCAGCAGTTTTGAGACAGGGGGATGGTACGAGCAGTACTTC.

This clonotype was detected ten times or more. The chain is built from TRBV2 and TRBJ2-7, with TRBD1 as a possible D gene (5 bases). Germline CDR1 and CDR2: SNHLY and FYNNEI. V was cut by 0 bases and J by 5 bases, with 8 bases left in between. CDR3 length equals 13 residues. The CDR3 DNA reads TGTGCCAGCAGTGAAGCAGGGGAAAACGAGCAGTACTTC. Protein sequence: CASSEAGENEQYF.

This clonotype appeared many times. The V and J genes are TRBV28 and TRBJ2-7, with a possible D match to TRBD2 (5 bases). Germline CDR1 and CDR2: MDHEN and SYDVKM. The V end lost 5 bases, the J end lost 4 bases, and 6 bases lay between the germline ends. This CDR3 has 11 amino acids. This CDR3 reads CASSGLYEQYF. CDR3 coding DNA: TGTGCCAGCAGTGGACTGTACGAGCAGTACTTC.

This chain connects TRBV5-1 to TRBJ2-3, with 16 positions matching TRBD2. Per the germline V gene, CDR1 is SGHRS and CDR2 is YFSETQ. The CDR3 is made up of 21 amino acids. V was clipped by 2 bases and J by 3 bases; unmatched bases: 15. The CDR3, as DNA: TGCGCCAGCAGCTTCTTAGGATCCGGGACTAGCGGGGGGGCCAGGACAGATACGCAGTATTTT. Its protein is CASSFLGSGTSGGARTDTQYF.

This clonotype was counted ten times or more. This chain links TRBV7-9 with TRBJ2-7; D possibly uses TRBD1 or TRBD2 (7 bases each). The CDR3 has 15 residues. Germline CDR1 SEHNR, CDR2 FQNEAQ (reference sequence). V lost 7 bases to trimming and J lost 4 bases, with 20 bases between them. The CDR3 is CASTPGGGAKYEQYF. CDR3 nucleotide sequence: TGTGCCAGCACCCCAGGGGGGGGCGCCAAGTACGAGCAGTACTTC.

A note on this clonotype: With a much larger clone just one base away, this may be a read error. The V gene is TRBV20-1, the J gene TRBJ2-2, with 8 bases fitting TRBD1. In germline, CDR1 is DFQATT, CDR2 SNEGSKA (reference sequence). The CDR3 runs 15 residues. The CDR3 sequence is CSARDKGQGAGELSF. The CDR3, as DNA: TGCAGTGCTAGAGATAAAGGACAGGGAGCCGGGGAGCTGTCTTTT.

This clonotype was counted at least ten times. J is TRBJ2-7 and V is TRBV7-9; 8 nucleotides line up with TRBD2. The germline V gene encodes CDR1 SEHNR and CDR2 FQNEAQ (reference sequence). This CDR3 has 14 residues. With 6 bases clipped from V and 2 bases from J, the junction kept 6 bases outside the gene matches. The CDR3 spells CASSLSGGTYEQYF. DNA of the CDR3: TGTGCCAGCAGTTTATCGGGAGGGACCTACGAGCAGTACTTC.

This rearrangement joins TRBV20-1 to TRBJ2-7, with a possible D match to TRBD1 (6 bases). V dropped 5 bases and J dropped 2 bases, with 16 bases sitting between them. The CDR3 is made up of 14 amino acids. CDR1 and CDR2 (germline): DFQATT, SNEGSKA (reference sequence). CDR3 residues: CSAQEGGQTYEQYF. For the CDR3, the DNA is TGCAGTGCTCAGGAAGGCGGACAGACCTACGAGCAGTACTTC.

The chain joins TRBV6-1 to TRBJ2-1; D tentatively reads TRBD1 or TRBD2 (7 bases each). In germline, CDR1 is MNHNS, CDR2 SASEGT. Trimming took 7 bases from V and 7 from J, leaving 23 bases between them. This CDR3 has 16 residues. DNA of the CDR3: TGTGCCAGCACTCATGGGGGGGACAGCTCTACAAATGAGCAGTTCTTC. The encoded protein is CASTHGGDSSTNEQFF.

The chain links TRBV9 to TRBJ1-2; 8 bases fit TRBD1. This CDR3 is built from 14 residues. Germline V CDR1 and CDR2: SGDLS, YYNGEE. V lost 3 bases to trimming and J lost 7 bases; unmatched junction nucleotides: 8. CDR3 in amino acids: CASSGLTGGGGYTF. CDR3 nucleotide sequence: TGTGCCAGCAGCGGACTCACAGGGGGGGGTGGCTACACCTTC.

This sequence joins TRBV6-5 and TRBJ2-3; 7 positions agree with TRBD1. The trim removed 2 bases at V and 0 bases at J, leaving 2 bases unmatched. Germline V CDR1 and CDR2: MNHEY, SVGAGI. The CDR3 extends over 15 amino acids. For the CDR3, the DNA is TGTGCCAGCAGTTACACGACAGGGAGCACAGATACGCAGTATTTT. Its translation is CASSYTTGSTDTQYF.